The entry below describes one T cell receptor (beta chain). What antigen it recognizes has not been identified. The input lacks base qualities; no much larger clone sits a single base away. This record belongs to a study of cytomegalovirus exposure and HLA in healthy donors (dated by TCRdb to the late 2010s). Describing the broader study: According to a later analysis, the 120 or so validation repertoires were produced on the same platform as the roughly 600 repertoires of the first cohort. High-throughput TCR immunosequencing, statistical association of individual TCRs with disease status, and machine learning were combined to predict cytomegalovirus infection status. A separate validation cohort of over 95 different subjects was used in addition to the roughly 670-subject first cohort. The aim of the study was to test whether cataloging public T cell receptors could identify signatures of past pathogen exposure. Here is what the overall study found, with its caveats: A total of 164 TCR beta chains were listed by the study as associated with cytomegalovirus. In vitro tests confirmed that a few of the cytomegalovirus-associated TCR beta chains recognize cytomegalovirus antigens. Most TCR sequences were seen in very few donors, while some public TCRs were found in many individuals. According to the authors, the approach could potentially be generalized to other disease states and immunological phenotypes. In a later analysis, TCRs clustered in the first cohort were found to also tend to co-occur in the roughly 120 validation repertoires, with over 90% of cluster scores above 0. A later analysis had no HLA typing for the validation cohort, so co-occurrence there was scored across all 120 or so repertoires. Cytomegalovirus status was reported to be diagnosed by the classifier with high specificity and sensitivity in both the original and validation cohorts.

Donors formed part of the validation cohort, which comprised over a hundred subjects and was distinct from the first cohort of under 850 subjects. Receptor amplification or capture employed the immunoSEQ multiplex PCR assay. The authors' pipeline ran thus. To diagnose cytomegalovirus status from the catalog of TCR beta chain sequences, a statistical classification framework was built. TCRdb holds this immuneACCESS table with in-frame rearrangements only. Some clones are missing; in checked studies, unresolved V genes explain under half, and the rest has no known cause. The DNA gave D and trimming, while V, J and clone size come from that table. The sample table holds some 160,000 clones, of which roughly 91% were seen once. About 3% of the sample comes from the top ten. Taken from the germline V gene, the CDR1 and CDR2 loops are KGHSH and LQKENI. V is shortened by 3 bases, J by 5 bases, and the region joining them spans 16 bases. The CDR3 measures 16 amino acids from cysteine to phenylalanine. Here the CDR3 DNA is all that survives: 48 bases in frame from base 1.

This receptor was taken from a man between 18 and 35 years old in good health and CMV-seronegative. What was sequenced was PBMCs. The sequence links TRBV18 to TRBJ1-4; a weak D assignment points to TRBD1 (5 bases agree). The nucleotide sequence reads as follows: TGTGCCAGCTCACCGGCAGGGCGGGGAATAAATGAAAAACTGTTTTTT. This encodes CASSPAGRGINEKLFF.